A selection of T cell receptor beta chains follows, all from one sample in a study of shared clonotypes between healthy human individuals. Repertoires were generated with immunoSEQ multiplex PCR, while TCRdb's copy carries only in-frame clones and drops some. Here the sample spans about 680,000 clones, approximately 73% being singletons. What was sequenced was memory CD4+ T cells sorted from blood. The receptor source for this set is a woman aged 25 to 39 in good health. CDR3s include the opening cysteine and the closing phenylalanine or tryptophan. The D gene is left open where the match is weak. Expanded clones are given a class, and other clones once, few, many or no size at all.

D gene: .
V gene: TRBV19
clone size: .
J gene: TRBJ1-2
CDR3 protein: CASSIPGNNYGYTF
CDR3 DNA: TGTGCCAGTAGTATCCCCGGGAATAACTATGGCTACACCTTC

D gene: .
V gene: TRBV7-2
clone size: .
J gene: TRBJ1-3
CDR3 protein: CASSLVGAANTIYF
CDR3 DNA: TGTGCCAGCAGCTTAGTGGGGGCGGCGAACACCATATATTTT

D gene: .
V gene: TRBV7-9
clone size: .
J gene: TRBJ1-4
CDR3 protein: CASSFDGRTENEKLFF
CDR3 DNA: TGTGCCAGCAGCTTTGACGGACGTACTGAGAATGAAAAACTGTTTTTT

D gene: .
V gene: TRBV28
clone size: few
J gene: TRBJ2-1
CDR3 protein: CASSFGVYNEQFF
CDR3 DNA: TGTGCCAGCAGTTTTGGGGTTTACAATGAGCAGTTCTTC

D gene: .
V gene: TRBV7-8
clone size: few
J gene: TRBJ1-5
CDR3 protein: CASSHTSYRDFNQPQHF
CDR3 DNA: TGTGCCAGCAGCCACACAAGTTACAGGGATTTCAATCAGCCCCAGCATTTT

D gene: .
V gene: TRBV5-1
clone size: few
J gene: TRBJ1-2
CDR3 protein: CASSIGTDYGYTF
CDR3 DNA: TGCGCCAGCAGCATTGGGACCGACTATGGCTACACCTTC

D gene: .
V gene: TRBV11-3
clone size: .
J gene: TRBJ2-2
CDR3 protein: CASSLDVRPGELFF
CDR3 DNA: TGTGCCAGCAGCTTAGACGTTAGGCCCGGGGAGCTGTTTTTT

D gene: .
V gene: TRBV28
clone size: .
J gene: TRBJ2-7
CDR3 protein: CASSNTAYEQYF
CDR3 DNA: TGTGCCAGCAGTAACACGGCCTACGAGCAGTACTTC

D gene: .
V gene: TRBV7-9
clone size: .
J gene: TRBJ1-2
CDR3 protein: CASSPPASLYGYTF
CDR3 DNA: TGTGCCAGCAGCCCTCCCGCAAGTCTCTATGGCTACACCTTC

D gene: .
V gene: TRBV7-9
clone size: .
J gene: TRBJ2-1
CDR3 protein: CASSLANSLGNEQFF
CDR3 DNA: TGTGCCAGCAGCTTAGCCAACTCCCTGGGGAATGAGCAGTTCTTC